The 18 T cell receptor beta chains given below trace back to one sample, sequenced in a study of spatial heterogeneity in lung cancer. Each CDR3 protein gets one entry after TCRdb re-called the 5' RACE reads with MiXCR. In the table there are approximately 92,000 distinct CDR3 sequences, around 12% of which are singletons. Time point meaning: sample taken at primary tumor resection. This material consisted of PBMCs, taken at surgery. The receptors derive from a male donor with early-stage non-small cell lung cancer.

This chain joins TRBV6-2 or TRBV6-3 and TRBJ2-3; 9 bases match TRBD2. The CDR3 length is 18 residues. Germline values: CDR1 MNHEY, CDR2 SVGEGT. Germline trimming cut 2 bases from V and 6 bases from J; bases unmatched to any gene: 15. CDR3 residues: CASSYGAGGRTPYDTQYF. The CDR3 DNA sequence: TGTGCCAGCAGTTACGGAGCGGGAGGCCGAACGCCCTACGATACGCAGTATTTT.

This clonotype was detected only a few times. The genes are TRBV2 and TRBJ2-1; tentatively, D is TRBD2 (5 bases). Deletions cut 3 bases from V and 10 bases from J, with 10 bases between. The CDR3 length is 12 residues. Germline CDR1 and CDR2: SNHLY and FYNNEI. CDR3 sequence: CASSDGVQEQFF. As DNA, the CDR3 is TGTGCCAGCAGTGACGGGGTCCAAGAGCAGTTCTTC.

This clonotype was found many times. The chain recombines TRBV7-2 with TRBJ2-2; tentative D call: TRBD2 (6 bases). Germline V gene data show CDR1 as SGHTA and CDR2 as FQGNSA. V shed 5 bases and J shed 2 bases, with 12 bases lying between them. The CDR3 is 15 amino acids. CDR3 amino acids: CASSPAGTNTGELFF. The CDR3 region has the DNA TGTGCCAGCAGCCCTGCAGGGACTAACACCGGGGAGCTGTTTTTT.

This clonotype was picked up a small number of times. The genes are TRBV5-1 and TRBJ2-1; 8 bases are a match to TRBD1. Germline CDR1 is SGHRS and CDR2 is YFSETQ. Losses at the gene ends were 1 base for V and 1 base for J; bases not matched to a gene: 4. CDR3 size: 16 residues. The CDR3 protein is CASSLLQGASYNEQFF. CDR3 DNA sequence: TGCGCCAGCAGCTTGCTGCAGGGGGCATCCTACAATGAGCAGTTCTTC.

The V gene is TRBV20-1, the J gene TRBJ2-5; no definite D call. The CDR3 is made up of 12 amino acids. Germline assignment: CDR1 DFQATT and CDR2 SNEGSKA (reference sequence). Trimming took off 5 bases at V and 0 bases at J, with 7 bases between the two ends. CDR3 loop: CSACPHQETQYF. In nucleotides, the CDR3 is TGCAGTGCTTGCCCCCACCAAGAGACCCAGTACTTC.

Written as DNA, the CDR3 is TGTGCCAGCAGTTCGATCCCAGCGTACGAGCAGTACTTC. This translates into CASSSIPAYEQYF. The chain has TRBV28 and TRBJ2-7; D not certain. V gave up 4 bases and J gave up 4 bases, with 11 bases separating them. The CDR3 consists of 13 residues. CDR1 and CDR2 (germline): MDHEN, SYDVKM.

Ten or more counts support this clonotype. The chain uses TRBV14 and TRBJ2-1, with 8 positions matching TRBD2. The V segment lost 1 base and the J segment 4 bases; nucleotides outside the gene matches: 9. Germline V gene data show CDR1 as SGHDN and CDR2 as FVKESK. This CDR3 is 17 amino acids long. The CDR3 coding sequence is TGTGCCAGCAGCCAAGGCACAGCGGGAGTGCGGTACAATGAGCAGTTCTTC. Its translation is CASSQGTAGVRYNEQFF. The full variable domain, in which reference TRBV14 and TRBJ2-1 provide the parts outside the CDR3, is EAGVTQFPSHSVIEKGQTVTLRCDPISGHDNLYWYRRVMGKEIKFLLHFVKESKQDESGMPNNRFLAERTGGTYSTLKVQPAELEDSGVYFCASSQGTAGVRYNEQFFGPGTRLTVL.

This clonotype was found many times. The J gene is TRBJ2-7, the V gene TRBV20-1; the D is unclear. The CDR3 spans 13 residues. Germline values: CDR1 DFQATT, CDR2 SNEGSKA (reference sequence). Here the CDR3 reads CSPNGYPLHEQYF. The CDR3 bases are TGCAGCCCAAATGGTTATCCTCTCCACGAGCAGTACTTC.

The chain recombines TRBV6-6 with TRBJ1-3; 7 bases are a match to TRBD1. Per the germline V gene, CDR1 is MNHNY and CDR2 is SVGAGI (reference sequence). The CDR3 is 15 residues long. V gave up 6 bases and J gave up 3 bases; unmatched junction bases: 8. CDR3 residues: CASSSGGGYGNTIYF. CDR3 bases: TGTGCCAGCAGCTCGGGAGGGGGCTATGGAAACACCATATATTTT.

This clonotype appeared a single time. This rearrangement joins TRBV12-3 or TRBV12-4 to TRBJ2-1; unclear D gene. V lost 2 bases, J lost 6 bases, and 8 bases lay in between. The CDR3 spans 13 residues. CDR3 in DNA: TGTGCCAGCAGTTTACTAGTATCCAATGAGCAGTTCTTC. This sequence encodes CASSLLVSNEQFF.

The V gene is TRBV14, the J gene TRBJ2-2; D ambiguous. Deletions cut 1 base from V and 1 base from J, with 7 bases between. Germline CDR1 reads SGHDN; CDR2 reads FVKESK. The CDR3 totals 15 residues. CDR3 in amino acids: CASSQVFLNTGELFF. The CDR3 DNA is TGTGCCAGCAGCCAAGTGTTCTTGAACACCGGGGAGCTGTTTTTT.

The genes are TRBV5-4 and TRBJ2-2; the match to TRBD1 covers 9 bases. The V gene end was trimmed by 4 bases and the J gene end by 3 bases; junction bases not matched to a gene: 7. The CDR3 spans 16 residues. Germline values: CDR1 SGHNT, CDR2 YYREEE (reference sequence). The CDR3 is CASSQKDRGHTGELFF. CDR3 in DNA: TGTGCCAGCAGCCAAAAGGACAGGGGACACACCGGGGAGCTGTTTTTT. The entire variable domain, with the rest obtained from reference TRBV5-4 and TRBJ2-2, is as follows: ETGVTQSPTHLIKTRGQQVTLRCSSQSGHNTVSWYQQALGQGPQFIFQYYREEENGRGNFPPRFSGLQFPNYSSELNVNALELDDSALYLCASSQKDRGHTGELFFGEGSRLTVL.

This clonotype was found many times. The genes are TRBV3-1 and TRBJ2-7, with TRBD2 as a possible D gene (6 bases). V was trimmed by 5 bases and J by 7 bases, leaving 18 bases between them. Looked up from germline, CDR1 is LGHDT and CDR2 is YNNKEL (reference sequence). This CDR3 has 14 residues. The CDR3, as DNA: TGTGCCAGCAGCAGCATGACTAGATCGAGAGAGCAGTACTTC. This gives the protein CASSSMTRSREQYF.

This clonotype showed up just a few times. The rearrangement uses TRBV7-9 and TRBJ1-2; D is perhaps TRBD1 (5 bases). CDR3 length: 14 amino acids. Germline CDR1 SEHNR, CDR2 FQNEAQ (reference sequence). Trimming pared 5 bases from V and 5 bases from J, leaving 15 bases between. The CDR3 DNA is TGTGCCAGCAGCCAGCAGGGATTGGGGTATGGCTACACCTTC. It yields the protein CASSQQGLGYGYTF.

This clonotype showed up many times. The CDR3 protein is CASSLMEGTDTQYF. The CDR3 region has the DNA TGTGCCAGCAGCTTAATGGAGGGGACAGATACGCAGTATTTT. The genes are TRBV7-3 and TRBJ2-3, with a possible D match to TRBD2 (6 bases). Trimming removed 1 base at V and 3 bases at J, with 8 bases between. Germline CDR1 and CDR2: SGHTA and FQGTGA. The CDR3 consists of 14 residues.

The chain recombines TRBV7-2 with TRBJ2-5; D is unresolved. The CDR3 is 13 amino acids. Trimming pared 3 bases from V and 5 bases from J, leaving 10 bases between. Germline CDR1 reads SGHTA; CDR2 reads FQGNSA. CDR3 DNA: TGTGCCAGCAGCTTGCCTAGGTTGGAGACCCAGTACTTC. This gives the protein CASSLPRLETQYF.

This clonotype was picked up a small number of times. V usage is TRBV10-1 and J usage is TRBJ2-3, with D perhaps matching TRBD2 (5 bases). Trimming cost V 0 bases and J 0 bases, with 13 bases left between them. Per the germline V gene, CDR1 is WNHNN and CDR2 is SYGVQD (reference sequence). The CDR3 is 17 residues long. CDR3 residues: CASSESLGEASTDTQYF. CDR3 in DNA: TGCGCCAGCAGTGAGTCGCTCGGGGAAGCTAGCACAGATACGCAGTATTTT.

V gene TRBV10-2 combines with J gene TRBJ2-3, with 9 bases aligning to TRBD2. The V gene's germline CDR1 is WSHSY and CDR2 SAAADI. The CDR3 is made up of 17 amino acids. V lost 6 bases, J lost 5 bases, and 15 bases stayed unmatched. The DNA for the CDR3 is TGCGCCAGCAGGAGGACCTCCGGGACTAGCAATGGAGATACGCAGTATTTT. Translated, it gives CASRRTSGTSNGDTQYF.